This entry concerns a single T cell receptor (beta chain). What it binds is unknown. This record comes from a study of T cell responses to AZD1222 COVID-19 vaccine. The CDR3 runs 15 residues. Germline V gene lookup returns CDR1 LGHDT and CDR2 YNNKEL (reference sequence). The V segment lost 3 bases and the J segment 6 bases; nucleotides outside the gene matches: 3. Overall study findings and caveats: Increases in Spike-specific TCR breadth and depth were seen after two AZD1222 doses. Donors were mostly white British, more females; clonal diversity possibly underestimated. It was only after the peak T cell response that any repertoires were sampled.

This table comes from immunoSEQ multiplex PCR, and its TCRdb copy is limited to in-frame clones, with some not included. This table holds approximately 190,000 clones, approximately 95% found once. Recipients boosted at about 4 weeks or about 12 weeks are pooled. This receptor was taken from an adult who received the AZD1222 COVID-19 vaccine. The material sequenced was peripheral blood, taken 28 days after the second AZD1222 dose. The rearrangement joins TRBV3-1 (or the pseudogene TRBV3-2) to TRBJ2-2; 11 bases map to TRBD2. CDR3 loop: CASSQLSGGAGELFF. As DNA, the CDR3 is TGTGCCAGCAGCCAGCTTAGCGGGGGGGCCGGGGAGCTGTTTTTT.